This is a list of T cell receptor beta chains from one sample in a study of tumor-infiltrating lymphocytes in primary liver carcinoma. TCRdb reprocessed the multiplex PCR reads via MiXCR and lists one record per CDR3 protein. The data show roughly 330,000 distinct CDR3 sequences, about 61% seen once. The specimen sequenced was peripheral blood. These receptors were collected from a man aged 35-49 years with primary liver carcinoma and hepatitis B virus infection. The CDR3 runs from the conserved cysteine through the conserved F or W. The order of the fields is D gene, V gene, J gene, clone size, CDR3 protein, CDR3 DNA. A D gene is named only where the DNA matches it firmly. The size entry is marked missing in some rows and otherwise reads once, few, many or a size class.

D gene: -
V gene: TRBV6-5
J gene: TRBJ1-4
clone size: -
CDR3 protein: CTSSDDPRDNEKLFF
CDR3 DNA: TGTACCAGCAGTGACGACCCTCGGGATAATGAAAAACTGTTTTTT

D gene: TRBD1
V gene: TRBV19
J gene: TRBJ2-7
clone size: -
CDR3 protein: CASSIEFEGGSYEQYF
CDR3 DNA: TGTGCCAGTAGTATAGAGTTTGAAGGGGGCTCTTACGAGCAGTACTTC

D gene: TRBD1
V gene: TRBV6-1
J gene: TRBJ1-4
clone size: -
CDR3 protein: CASSENGQGFEKLFF
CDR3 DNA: TGTGCCAGCAGTGAGAACGGACAGGGGTTTGAAAAACTGTTTTTT

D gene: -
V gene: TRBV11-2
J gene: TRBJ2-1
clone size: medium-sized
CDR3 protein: CASSKTRNEQFF
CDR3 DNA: TGTGCCAGCAGCAAGACTCGTAATGAGCAGTTCTTC

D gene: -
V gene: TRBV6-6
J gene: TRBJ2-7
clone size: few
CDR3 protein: CASSYNGERSYEQYF
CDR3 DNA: TGTGCCAGCAGTTACAACGGGGAGAGATCCTACGAGCAGTACTTC

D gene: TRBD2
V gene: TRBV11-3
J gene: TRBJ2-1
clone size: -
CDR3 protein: CISSLTGGNEQFF
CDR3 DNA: TGTATCAGCAGCTTAACGGGAGGGAATGAGCAGTTCTTC

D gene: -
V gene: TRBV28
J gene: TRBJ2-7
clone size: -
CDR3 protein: CASTTSGTEQYF
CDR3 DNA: TGTGCCAGCACGACCTCAGGGACCGAGCAGTACTTC

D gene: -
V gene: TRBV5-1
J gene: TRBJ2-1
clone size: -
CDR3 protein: CASSLSPVEQFF
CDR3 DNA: TGCGCCAGCAGCTTGAGCCCGGTCGAGCAGTTCTTC

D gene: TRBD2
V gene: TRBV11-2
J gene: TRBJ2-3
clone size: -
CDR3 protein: CASGLGLAGGSTDTQYF
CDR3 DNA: TGCGCCAGCGGCTTAGGTCTAGCGGGAGGTTCCACAGATACGCAGTATTTT

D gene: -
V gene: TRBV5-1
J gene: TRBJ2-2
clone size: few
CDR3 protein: CASSVRLDTGELFF
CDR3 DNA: TGCGCCAGCAGCGTCCGGCTGGACACCGGGGAGCTGTTTTTT

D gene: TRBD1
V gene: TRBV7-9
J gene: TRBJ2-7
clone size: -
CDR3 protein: CASSPEGQGDPNEQYF
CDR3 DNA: TGTGCCAGCAGCCCGGAGGGACAGGGTGACCCCAACGAGCAGTACTTC

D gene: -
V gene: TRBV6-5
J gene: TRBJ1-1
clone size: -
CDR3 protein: CASSSKPTWSEAFF
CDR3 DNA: TGTGCCAGCAGTTCAAAACCGACATGGTCTGAAGCTTTCTTT

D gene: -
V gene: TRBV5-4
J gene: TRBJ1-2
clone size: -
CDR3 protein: CASSPTRGLNYGYTF
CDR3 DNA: TGTGCCAGCAGTCCTACGAGGGGCCTGAACTATGGCTACACCTTC

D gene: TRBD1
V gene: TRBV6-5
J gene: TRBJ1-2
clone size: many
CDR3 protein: CASSYSPNRGSLYGYTF
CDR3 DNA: TGTGCCAGCAGTTACTCGCCCAACAGGGGATCCCTCTATGGCTACACCTTC

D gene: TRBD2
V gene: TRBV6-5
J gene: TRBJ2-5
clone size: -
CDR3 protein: CASTPLLTSSQETQYF
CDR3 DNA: TGTGCCAGCACCCCACTCCTGACTAGCAGCCAAGAGACCCAGTACTTC

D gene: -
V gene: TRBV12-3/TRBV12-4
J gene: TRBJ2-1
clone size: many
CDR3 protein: CASSLAGPYEQFF
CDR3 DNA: TGTGCCAGCAGTTTAGCGGGACCCTATGAGCAGTTCTTC

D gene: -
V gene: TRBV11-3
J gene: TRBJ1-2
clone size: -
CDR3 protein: CASRRWGNYGYTF
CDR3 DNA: TGTGCCAGCCGCCGCTGGGGAAACTATGGTTACACCTTC